The clone carrying this TCR beta chain appeared many times. Original processing notes: Amplifying reference gene primers gave estimates of nucleated cell counts. Only in-frame clones appear in the TCRdb table, and some are missing; sequencing was by immunoSEQ multiplex PCR. The V and J calls and clone size come from that table; D and trimming were worked out from the DNA. The sample includes fewer than 350,000 clones, about 91% of them seen just once. These data come from a study of blood T cell repertoires in COVID-19. Overall study context: Spain, Italy and the United States supplied samples that represented acute and convalescent COVID-19. The analysed material was cDNA or gDNA that came from T cells, B-cell-depleted T cells, or PBMCs.

Source material: peripheral blood. The TCR sequence derives from a woman aged 25 to 45 with COVID-19, enrolled during active disease.

This chain's CDR3 is CASSDRDRGHQPQHF. The CDR3 region has the DNA TGTGCCAGCAGTGATCGGGACAGGGGCCATCAGCCCCAGCATTTT. The rearrangement joins TRBV6-2 or TRBV6-3 to TRBJ1-5; TRBD1 aligns across 10 bases. The CDR3 covers 15 residues. CDR1 and CDR2 from the germline V gene are MNHEY and SVGEGT. With 5 bases clipped from V and 5 bases from J, the junction kept 6 bases outside the gene matches.